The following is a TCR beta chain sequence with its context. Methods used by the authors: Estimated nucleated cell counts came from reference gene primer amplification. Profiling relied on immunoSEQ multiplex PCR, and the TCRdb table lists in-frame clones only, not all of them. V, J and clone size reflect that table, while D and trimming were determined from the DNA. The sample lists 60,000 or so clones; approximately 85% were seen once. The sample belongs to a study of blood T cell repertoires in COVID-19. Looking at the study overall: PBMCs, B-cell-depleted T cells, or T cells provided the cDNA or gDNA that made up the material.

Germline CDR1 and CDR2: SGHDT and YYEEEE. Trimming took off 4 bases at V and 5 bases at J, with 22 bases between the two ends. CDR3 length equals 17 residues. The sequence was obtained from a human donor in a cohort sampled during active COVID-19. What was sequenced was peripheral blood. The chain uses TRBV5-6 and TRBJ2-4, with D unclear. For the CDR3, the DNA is TGTGCCAGCAGCCGCCATTCCATCCAAGCCCCCGAAAACATTCAGTACTTC. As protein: CASSRHSIQAPENIQYF.